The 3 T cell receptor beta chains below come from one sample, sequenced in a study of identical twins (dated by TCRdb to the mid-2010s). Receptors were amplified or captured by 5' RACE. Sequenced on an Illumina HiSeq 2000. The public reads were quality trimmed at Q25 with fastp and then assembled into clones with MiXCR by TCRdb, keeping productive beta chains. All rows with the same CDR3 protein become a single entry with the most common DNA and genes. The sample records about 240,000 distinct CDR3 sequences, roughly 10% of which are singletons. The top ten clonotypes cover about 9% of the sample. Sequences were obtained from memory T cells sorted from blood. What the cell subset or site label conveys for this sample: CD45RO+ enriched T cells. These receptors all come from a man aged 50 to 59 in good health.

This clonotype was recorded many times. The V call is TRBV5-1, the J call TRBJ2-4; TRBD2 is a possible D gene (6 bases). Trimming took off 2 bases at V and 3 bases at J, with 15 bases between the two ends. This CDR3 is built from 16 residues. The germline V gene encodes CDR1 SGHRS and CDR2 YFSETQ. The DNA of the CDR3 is TGCGCCAGCAGCTTCCAGGGAACCGGGGGCAAAAACATTCAGTACTTC. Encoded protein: CASSFQGTGGKNIQYF. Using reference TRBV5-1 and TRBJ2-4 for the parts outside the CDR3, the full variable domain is KAGVTQTPRYLIKTRGQQVTLSCSPISGHRSVSWYQQTPGQGLQFLFEYFSETQRNKGNFPGRFSGRQFSNSRSEMNVSTLELGDSALYLCASSFQGTGGKNIQYFGAGTRLSVL.

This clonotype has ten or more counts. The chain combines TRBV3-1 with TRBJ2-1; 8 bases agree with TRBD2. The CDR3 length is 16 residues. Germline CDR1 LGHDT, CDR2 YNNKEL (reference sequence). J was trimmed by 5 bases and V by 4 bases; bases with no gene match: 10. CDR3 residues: CASSRPGLVSHNEQFF. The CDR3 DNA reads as TGTGCCAGCAGCCGACCGGGACTAGTCAGTCACAATGAGCAGTTCTTC.

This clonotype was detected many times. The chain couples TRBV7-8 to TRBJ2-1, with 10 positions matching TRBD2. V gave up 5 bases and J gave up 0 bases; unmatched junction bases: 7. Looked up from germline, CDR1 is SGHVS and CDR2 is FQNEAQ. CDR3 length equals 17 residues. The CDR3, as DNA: TGTGCCAGCAGCCATCACCCTAGCGGGAGCTCCTACAATGAGCAGTTCTTC. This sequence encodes CASSHHPSGSSYNEQFF.